This T cell receptor (beta chain) was retrieved from a study of shared clonotypes between healthy human individuals. Across the study: With ages of 18 to 49, the donors were a couple of women and three men.

The trim removed 4 bases at V and 4 bases at J, leaving 9 bases unmatched. The germline V gene has CDR1 SGHAT and CDR2 FQNNGV. This CDR3 region has 16 residues. Remarks on this clone: Antigen unknown.

Study-wide points: The authors sampled blood alone, and tissue repertoires likely differ.

The unsorted samples took about 100 million PBMCs to get genomic DNA. Sequenced by immunoSEQ multiplex PCR; TCRdb stores in-frame clones only, minus some. The sample lists about half a million clones, more than 65% occurring once. The rearrangement joins TRBV11-2 to TRBJ2-3; 9 bases line up with TRBD2. The TCR comes from a woman aged 40 to 55 in good health. Some clones in this sample may be carry-over from other donors' samples. Sequencing was performed on PBMCs. Here the CDR3 DNA reads TGTGCCAGCAGCTCCGTAGCGGGAGTTGGGTCAGATACGCAGTATTTT. It encodes CASSSVAGVGSDTQYF.